This T cell receptor beta chain originates from a study of STAT5B mutations in CD4+ large granular lymphocyte leukemia. The germline gives CDR1 SGHNT, CDR2 YYREEE (reference sequence). This CDR3 has 14 amino acids. The V segment lost 2 bases and the J segment 4 bases; nucleotides outside the gene matches: 1. Measured with immunoSEQ multiplex PCR; TCRdb has only the in-frame clones, and not every one. The data show approximately 30,000 clones, around nine tenths seen once. V and J are TRBV5-4 and TRBJ2-2; 8 bases agree with TRBD2. The sequencing input was CD4+ T cells from blood buffy coats. The source is a human donor in good health. CDR3 DNA: TGTGCCAGCAGCTTAGCGGGAGTCACCGGGGAGCTGTTTTTT. Protein sequence: CASSLAGVTGELFF. Supplemented by reference TRBV5-4 and TRBJ2-2, the full variable domain reads ETGVTQSPTHLIKTRGQQVTLRCSSQSGHNTVSWYQQALGQGPQFIFQYYREEENGRGNFPPRFSGLQFPNYSSELNVNALELDDSALYLCASSLAGVTGELFFGEGSRLTVL.